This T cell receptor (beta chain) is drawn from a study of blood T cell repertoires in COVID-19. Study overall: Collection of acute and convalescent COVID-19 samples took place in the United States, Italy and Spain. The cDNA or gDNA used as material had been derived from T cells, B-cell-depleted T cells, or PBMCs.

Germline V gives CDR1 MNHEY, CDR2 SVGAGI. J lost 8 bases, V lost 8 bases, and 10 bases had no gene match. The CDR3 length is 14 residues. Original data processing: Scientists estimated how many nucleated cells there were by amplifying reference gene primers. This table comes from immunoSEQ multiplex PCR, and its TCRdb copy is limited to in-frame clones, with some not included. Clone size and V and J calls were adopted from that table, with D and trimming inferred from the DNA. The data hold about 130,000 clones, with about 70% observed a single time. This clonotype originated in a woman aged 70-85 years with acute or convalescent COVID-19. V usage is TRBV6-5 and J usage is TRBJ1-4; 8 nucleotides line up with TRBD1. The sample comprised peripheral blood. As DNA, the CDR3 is TGTGCCAGCTCCTGGACAGGGAGCAAAGAAAAACTGTTTTTT. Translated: CASSWTGSKEKLFF.